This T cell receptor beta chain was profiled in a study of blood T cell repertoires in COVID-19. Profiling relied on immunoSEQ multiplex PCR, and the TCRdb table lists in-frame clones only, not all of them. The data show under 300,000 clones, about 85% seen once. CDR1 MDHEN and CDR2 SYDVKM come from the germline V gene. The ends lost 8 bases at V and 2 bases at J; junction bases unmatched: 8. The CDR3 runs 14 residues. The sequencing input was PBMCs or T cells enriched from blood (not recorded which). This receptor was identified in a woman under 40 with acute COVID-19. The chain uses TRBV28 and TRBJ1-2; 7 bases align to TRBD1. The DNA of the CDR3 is TGTGCCAGCGTCCGAGGGACAGCCAACTATGGCTACACCTTC. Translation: CASVRGTANYGYTF.